A selection of T cell receptor beta chains follows, all from one sample in a study of Graves' ophthalmopathy and Graves' hyperthyroidism. TCRdb reprocessed the multiplex PCR reads via MiXCR and lists one record per CDR3 protein. This table has approximately 1.2 million distinct CDR3 sequences, less than 45% appearing once. Material for sequencing was peripheral blood or thyroid tissue (not recorded which). The origin of the receptors is an adult man with Graves' hyperthyroidism. Each CDR3 is given with its conserved first and last residue. The order of the fields is D gene, J gene, V gene, clone size, CDR3 protein, CDR3 DNA. The D gene is left open where the match is weak. Expanded clones get a size class; other rows say once, few or many, or leave the size out.

.	TRBJ1-6	TRBV15	many	CATSRELSRPREVGNSPLHF	TGTGCCACCAGCAGAGAACTTTCCCGCCCCCGCGAAGTGGGGAATTCACCCCTCCACTTT
.	TRBJ2-5	TRBV7-6	.	CASSLAPGTTIQETQYF	TGTGCCAGCAGCTTAGCCCCCGGGACAACTATTCAAGAGACCCAGTACTTC
.	TRBJ1-5	TRBV12-3/TRBV12-4	many	CASSGGQPQHF	TGTGCCAGCAGCGGGGGTCAGCCCCAGCATTTT
TRBD1	TRBJ1-1	TRBV20-1	many	CSAQDDRGNTEAFF	TGCAGTGCTCAAGACGACAGGGGGAACACTGAAGCTTTCTTT
.	TRBJ2-7	TRBV25-1	few	CASTKRELHYEQYF	TGTGCCAGCACCAAGAGGGAACTACACTACGAGCAGTACTTC
.	TRBJ1-5	TRBV12-3/TRBV12-4	.	CASSEGQGARVPQHF	TGTGCCAGCAGCGAAGGTCAGGGTGCCCGGGTGCCCCAGCATTTT
.	TRBJ2-7	TRBV19	.	CASSRTRHEQYF	TGTGCCAGTAGTAGGACCCGGCACGAGCAGTACTTC
.	TRBJ1-5	TRBV12-3/TRBV12-4	.	CASSQEGTRQPQHF	TGTGCCAGCAGCCAAGAAGGGACCCGTCAGCCCCAGCATTTT
.	TRBJ2-7	TRBV7-9	many	CASSTSPGREQYF	TGTGCCAGCAGCACAAGTCCCGGTCGCGAGCAGTACTTC
.	TRBJ2-2	TRBV10-1	many	CASSESNTGELFF	TGTGCCAGCAGTGAGTCAAACACCGGGGAGCTGTTTTTT